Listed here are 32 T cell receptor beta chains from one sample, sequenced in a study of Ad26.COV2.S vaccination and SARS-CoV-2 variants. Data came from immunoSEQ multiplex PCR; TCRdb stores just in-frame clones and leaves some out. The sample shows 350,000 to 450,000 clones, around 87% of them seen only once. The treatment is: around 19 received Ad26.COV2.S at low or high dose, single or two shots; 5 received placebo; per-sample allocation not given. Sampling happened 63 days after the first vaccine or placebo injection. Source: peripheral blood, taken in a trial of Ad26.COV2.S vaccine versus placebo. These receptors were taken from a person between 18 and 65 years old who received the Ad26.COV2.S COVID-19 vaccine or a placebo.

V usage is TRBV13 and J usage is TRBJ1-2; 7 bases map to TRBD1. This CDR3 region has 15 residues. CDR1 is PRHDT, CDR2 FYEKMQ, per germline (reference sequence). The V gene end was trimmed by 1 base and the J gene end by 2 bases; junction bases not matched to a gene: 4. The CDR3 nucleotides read TGTGCCAGCAGCTTAGACGACAGGGCGAACTATGGCTACACCTTC. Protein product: CASSLDDRANYGYTF.

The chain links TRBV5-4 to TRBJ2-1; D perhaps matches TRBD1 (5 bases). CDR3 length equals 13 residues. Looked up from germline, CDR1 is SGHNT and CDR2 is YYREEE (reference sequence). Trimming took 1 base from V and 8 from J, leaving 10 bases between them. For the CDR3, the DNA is TGTGCCAGCAGCTTGAGTTGGGGCGATGAGCAGTTCTTC. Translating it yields CASSLSWGDEQFF.

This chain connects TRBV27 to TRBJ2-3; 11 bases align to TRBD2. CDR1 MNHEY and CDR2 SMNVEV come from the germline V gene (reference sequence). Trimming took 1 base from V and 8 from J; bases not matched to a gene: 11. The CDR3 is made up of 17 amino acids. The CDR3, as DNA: TGTGCCAGCAGTTTATTGGATGGGCTAGCGGGGGGTGCTACGCAGTATTTT. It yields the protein CASSLLDGLAGGATQYF.

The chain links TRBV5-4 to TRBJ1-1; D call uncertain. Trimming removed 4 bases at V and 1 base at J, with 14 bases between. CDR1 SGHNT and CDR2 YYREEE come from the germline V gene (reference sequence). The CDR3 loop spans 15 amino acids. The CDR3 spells CASSPLTQPNTEAFF. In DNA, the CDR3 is TGTGCCAGCAGCCCGTTGACACAGCCGAACACTGAAGCTTTCTTT.

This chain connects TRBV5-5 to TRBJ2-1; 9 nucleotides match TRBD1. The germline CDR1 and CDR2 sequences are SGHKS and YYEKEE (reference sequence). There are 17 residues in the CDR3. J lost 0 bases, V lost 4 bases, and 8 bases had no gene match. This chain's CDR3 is CASSRTGGLGSYNEQFF. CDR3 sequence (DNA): TGTGCCAGCAGCCGAACAGGGGGCCTTGGCTCCTACAATGAGCAGTTCTTC.

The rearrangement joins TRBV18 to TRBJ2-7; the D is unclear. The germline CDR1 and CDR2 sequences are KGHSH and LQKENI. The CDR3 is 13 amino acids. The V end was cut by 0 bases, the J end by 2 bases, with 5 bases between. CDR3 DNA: TGTGCCAGCTCACCACCAGGGACCTACGAGCAGTACTTC. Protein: CASSPPGTYEQYF.

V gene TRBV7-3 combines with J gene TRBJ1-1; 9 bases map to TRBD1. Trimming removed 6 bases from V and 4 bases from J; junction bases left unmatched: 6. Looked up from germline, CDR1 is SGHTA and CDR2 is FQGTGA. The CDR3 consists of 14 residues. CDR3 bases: TGTGCCAGCAGTAAACAGGGGGCAGGCACTGAAGCTTTCTTT. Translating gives CASSKQGAGTEAFF.

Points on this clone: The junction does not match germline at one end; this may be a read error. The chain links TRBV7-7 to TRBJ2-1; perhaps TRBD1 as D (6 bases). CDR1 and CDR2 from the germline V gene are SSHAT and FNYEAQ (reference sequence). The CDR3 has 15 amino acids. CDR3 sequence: CASSLDTGIGNEQFF. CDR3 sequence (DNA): TGTGCTAGCAGCTTGGACACAGGGATAGGAAATGAGCAGTTCTTC. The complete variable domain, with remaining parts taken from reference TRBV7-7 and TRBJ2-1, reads GAGVSQSPRYKVTKRGQDVTLRCDPISSHATLYWYQQALGQGPEFLTYFNYEAQPDKSGLPSDRFSAERPEGSISTLTIQRTEQRDSAMYRCASSLDTGIGNEQFFGPGTRLTVL.

The CDR3 loop is CASSPRDSNGYTF. The DNA of the CDR3 is TGTGCCAGCAGTCCCCGGGACAGTAATGGCTACACCTTC. The V and J genes are TRBV6-2 or TRBV6-3 and TRBJ1-2; 7 bases match TRBD1. CDR1 and CDR2 from the germline V gene are MNHEY and SVGEGT. V shed 5 bases, J shed 6 bases, and the junction held 6 bases outside the gene matches. The CDR3 runs to 13 residues.

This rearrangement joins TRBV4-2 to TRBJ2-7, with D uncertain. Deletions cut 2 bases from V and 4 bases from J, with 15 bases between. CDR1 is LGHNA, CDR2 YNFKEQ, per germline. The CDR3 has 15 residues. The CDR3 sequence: CASSQKWGGGYEQYF. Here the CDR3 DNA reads TGTGCCAGCAGCCAAAAGTGGGGTGGTGGATACGAGCAGTACTTC.

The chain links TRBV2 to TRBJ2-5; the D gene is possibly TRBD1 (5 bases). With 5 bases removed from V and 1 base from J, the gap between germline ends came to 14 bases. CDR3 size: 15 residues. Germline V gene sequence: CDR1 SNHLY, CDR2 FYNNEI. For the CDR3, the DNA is TGTGCCAGCAGTCTTGATCATCAGGGCCAAGAGACCCAGTACTTC. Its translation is CASSLDHQGQETQYF.

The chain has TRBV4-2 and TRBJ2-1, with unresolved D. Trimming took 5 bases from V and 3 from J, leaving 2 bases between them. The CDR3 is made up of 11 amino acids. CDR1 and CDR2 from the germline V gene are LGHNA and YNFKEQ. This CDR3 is CASSYYNEQFF. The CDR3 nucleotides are TGTGCCAGCAGCTACTACAATGAGCAGTTCTTC.

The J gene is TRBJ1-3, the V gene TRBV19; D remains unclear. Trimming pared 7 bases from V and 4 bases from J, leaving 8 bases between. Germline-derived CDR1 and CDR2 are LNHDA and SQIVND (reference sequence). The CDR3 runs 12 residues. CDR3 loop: CASNTPGNTIYF. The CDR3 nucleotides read TGTGCCAGTAATACTCCGGGAAACACCATATATTTT.

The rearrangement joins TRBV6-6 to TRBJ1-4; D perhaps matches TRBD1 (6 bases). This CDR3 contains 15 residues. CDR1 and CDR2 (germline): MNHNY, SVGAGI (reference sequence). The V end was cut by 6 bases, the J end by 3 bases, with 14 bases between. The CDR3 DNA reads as TGTGCCAGCAGCTCCACAGGGATGGCTAATGAAAAACTGTTTTTT. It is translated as CASSSTGMANEKLFF.

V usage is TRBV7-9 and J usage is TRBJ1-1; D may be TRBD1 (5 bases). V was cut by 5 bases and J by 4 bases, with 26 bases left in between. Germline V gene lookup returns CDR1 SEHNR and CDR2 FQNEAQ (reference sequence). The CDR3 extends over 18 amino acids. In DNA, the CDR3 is TGTGCCAGCAGCCACCCGCCAGCCCGGACAATGGTTATCACTGAAGCTTTCTTT. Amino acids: CASSHPPARTMVITEAFF.

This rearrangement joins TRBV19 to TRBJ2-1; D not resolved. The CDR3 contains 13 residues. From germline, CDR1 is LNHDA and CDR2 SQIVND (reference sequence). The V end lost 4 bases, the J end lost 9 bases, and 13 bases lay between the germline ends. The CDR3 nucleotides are TGTGCCAGTAGTACACGTTCGTCCGTTGAGCAGTTCTTC. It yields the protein CASSTRSSVEQFF.

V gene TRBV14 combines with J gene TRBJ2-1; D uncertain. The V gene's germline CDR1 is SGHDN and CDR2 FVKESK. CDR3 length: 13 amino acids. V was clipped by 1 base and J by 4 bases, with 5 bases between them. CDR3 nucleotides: TGTGCCAGCAGCCAAGCCGCTTACAATGAGCAGTTCTTC. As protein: CASSQAAYNEQFF.

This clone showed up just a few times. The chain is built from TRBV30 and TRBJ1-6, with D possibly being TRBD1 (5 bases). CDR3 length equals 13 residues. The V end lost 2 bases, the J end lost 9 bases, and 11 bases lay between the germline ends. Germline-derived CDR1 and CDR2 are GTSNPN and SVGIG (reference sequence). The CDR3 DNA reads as TGTGCCTGGAGTCGTCAGGGAGGTTCACCCCTCCACTTT. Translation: CAWSRQGGSPLHF.

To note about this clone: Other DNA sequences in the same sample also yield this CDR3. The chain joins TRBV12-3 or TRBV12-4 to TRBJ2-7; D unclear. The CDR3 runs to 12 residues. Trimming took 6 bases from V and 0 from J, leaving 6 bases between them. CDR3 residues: CASSRNSYEQYF. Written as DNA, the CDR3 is TGTGCCAGCAGCCGAAACTCCTACGAGCAGTACTTC.

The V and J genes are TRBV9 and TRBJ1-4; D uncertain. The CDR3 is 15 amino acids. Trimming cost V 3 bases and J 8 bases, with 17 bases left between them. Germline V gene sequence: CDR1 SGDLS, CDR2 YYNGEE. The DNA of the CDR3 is TGTGCCAGCAGCGGCCGGGTCCCACATGGGGAAAAACTGTTTTTT. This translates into CASSGRVPHGEKLFF.

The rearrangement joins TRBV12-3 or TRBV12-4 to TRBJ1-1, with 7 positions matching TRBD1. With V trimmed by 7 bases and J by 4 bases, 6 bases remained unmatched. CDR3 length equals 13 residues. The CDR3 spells CASNQGGLTEAFF. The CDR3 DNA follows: TGTGCCAGCAATCAGGGGGGCCTCACTGAAGCTTTCTTT.

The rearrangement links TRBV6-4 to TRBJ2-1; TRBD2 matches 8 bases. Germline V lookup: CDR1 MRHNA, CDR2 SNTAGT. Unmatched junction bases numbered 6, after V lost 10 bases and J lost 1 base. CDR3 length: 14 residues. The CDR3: CATARGGSYNEQFF. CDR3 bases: TGTGCCACTGCCCGGGGGGGTTCCTACAATGAGCAGTTCTTC.

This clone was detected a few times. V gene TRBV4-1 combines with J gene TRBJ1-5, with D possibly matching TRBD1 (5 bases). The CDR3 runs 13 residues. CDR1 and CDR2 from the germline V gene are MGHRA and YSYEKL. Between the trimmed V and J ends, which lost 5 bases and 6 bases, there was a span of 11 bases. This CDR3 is CASSNPGFQPQHF. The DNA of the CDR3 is TGCGCCAGCAGCAACCCAGGGTTTCAGCCCCAGCATTTT.

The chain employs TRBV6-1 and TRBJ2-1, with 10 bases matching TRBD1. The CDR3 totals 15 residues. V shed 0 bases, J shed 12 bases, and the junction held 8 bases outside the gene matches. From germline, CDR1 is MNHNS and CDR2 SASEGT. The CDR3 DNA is TGTGCCAGCAGTGAAGCGCAGGGACAGGGGTGGGTGCAGTTCTTC. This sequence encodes CASSEAQGQGWVQFF.

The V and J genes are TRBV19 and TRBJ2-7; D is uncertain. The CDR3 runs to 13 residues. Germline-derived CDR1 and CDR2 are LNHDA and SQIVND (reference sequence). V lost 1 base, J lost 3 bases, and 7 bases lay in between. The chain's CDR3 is CASSIGAGYEQYF. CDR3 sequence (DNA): TGTGCCAGTAGTATAGGGGCAGGCTACGAGCAGTACTTC.

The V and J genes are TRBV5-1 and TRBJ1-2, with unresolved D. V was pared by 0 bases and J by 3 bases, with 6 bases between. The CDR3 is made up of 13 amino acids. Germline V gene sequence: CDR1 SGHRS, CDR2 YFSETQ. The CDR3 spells CASSLGVDYGYTF. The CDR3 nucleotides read TGCGCCAGCAGCTTGGGCGTGGACTATGGCTACACCTTC.

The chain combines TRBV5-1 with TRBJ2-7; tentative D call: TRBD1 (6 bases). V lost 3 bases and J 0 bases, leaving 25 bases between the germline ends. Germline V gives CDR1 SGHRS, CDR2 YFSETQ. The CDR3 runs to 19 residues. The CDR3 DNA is TGCGCCAGCAGCTGGGGATCGGGACAAACCTTGAGGAGCTCCTACGAGCAGTACTTC. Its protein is CASSWGSGQTLRSSYEQYF.

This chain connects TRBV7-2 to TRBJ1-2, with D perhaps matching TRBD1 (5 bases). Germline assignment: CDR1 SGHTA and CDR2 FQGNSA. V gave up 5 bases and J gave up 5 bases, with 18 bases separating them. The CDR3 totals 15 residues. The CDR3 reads CASSPHRGGSYGYTF. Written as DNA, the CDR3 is TGTGCCAGCAGCCCCCACCGTGGGGGGTCTTATGGCTACACCTTC.

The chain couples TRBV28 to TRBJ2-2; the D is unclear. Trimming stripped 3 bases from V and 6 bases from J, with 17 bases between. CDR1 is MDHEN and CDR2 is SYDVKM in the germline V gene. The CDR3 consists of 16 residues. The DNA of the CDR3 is TGTGCCAGCAGTTTTGATATCGGAAGAGAGGCCGGGGAGCTGTTTTTT. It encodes CASSFDIGREAGELFF.

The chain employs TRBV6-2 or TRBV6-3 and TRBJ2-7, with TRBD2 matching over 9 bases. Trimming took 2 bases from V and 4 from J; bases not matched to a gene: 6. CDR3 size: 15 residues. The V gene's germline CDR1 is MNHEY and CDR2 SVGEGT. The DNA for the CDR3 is TGTGCCAGCAGTTACGTGGCGGGGGGGCGATACGAGCAGTACTTC. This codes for CASSYVAGGRYEQYF.

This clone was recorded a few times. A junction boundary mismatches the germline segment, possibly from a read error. The DNA for the CDR3 is TGTGCCAGCTGTGACCGAAGGGGGGGAGAACCCAATCAGCCCCAGCATTTT. Translation: CASCDRRGGEPNQPQHF. The chain has TRBV6-1 and TRBJ1-5, with D perhaps TRBD1 (6 bases). Germline lookup yields CDR1 MNHNS and CDR2 SASEGT. This CDR3 has 17 residues.

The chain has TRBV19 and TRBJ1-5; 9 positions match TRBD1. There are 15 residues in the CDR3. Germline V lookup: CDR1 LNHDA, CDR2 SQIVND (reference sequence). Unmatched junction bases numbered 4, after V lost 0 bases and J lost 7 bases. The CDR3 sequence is CASSIDTGGGQPQHF. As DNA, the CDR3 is TGTGCCAGTAGTATAGACACAGGGGGCGGGCAGCCCCAGCATTTT.